This entry features one TCR beta chain sequence. Its antigen is not known. PCR used 60 Vbeta primers and 13 Jbeta primers. Clones were sequenced by immunoSEQ multiplex PCR, and TCRdb holds only the in-frame ones, with some missing. This table holds roughly 140,000 clones, over 60% found once. The germline gives CDR1 GTSNPN, CDR2 SVGIG (reference sequence). V was clipped by 2 bases and J by 6 bases, with 19 bases between them. CDR3 length: 15 residues. This sample was taken from a study of cytomegalovirus exposure and HLA in healthy donors. Whole-study results and caveats: Later analysis reportedly placed an Asian-associated ancestry cluster below the roughly 700-donor mean in N-insertions. In a later analysis, at a false discovery rate of 0.05, approximately 15,000 TCR beta sequences matched HLA alleles.

The sequence came from a woman between 35 and 50 years old in good health and CMV-seronegative. The V and J genes are TRBV30 and TRBJ1-2; no firm D call. Specimen: PBMCs. The chain's CDR3 is CAWSPTGSTRDGYTF. In DNA, the CDR3 is TGTGCCTGGAGTCCAACCGGGTCCACCCGAGATGGCTACACCTTC.